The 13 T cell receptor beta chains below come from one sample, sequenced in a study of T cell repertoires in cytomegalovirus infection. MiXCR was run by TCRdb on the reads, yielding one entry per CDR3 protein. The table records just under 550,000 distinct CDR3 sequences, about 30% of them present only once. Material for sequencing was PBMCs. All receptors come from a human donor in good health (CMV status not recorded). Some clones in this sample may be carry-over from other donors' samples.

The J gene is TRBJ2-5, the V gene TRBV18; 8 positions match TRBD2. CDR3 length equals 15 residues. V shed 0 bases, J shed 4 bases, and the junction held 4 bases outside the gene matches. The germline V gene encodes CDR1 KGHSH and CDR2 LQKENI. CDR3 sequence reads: CASSPPAGGGETQYF. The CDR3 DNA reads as TGTGCCAGCTCACCACCGGCGGGAGGCGGAGAGACCCAGTACTTC.

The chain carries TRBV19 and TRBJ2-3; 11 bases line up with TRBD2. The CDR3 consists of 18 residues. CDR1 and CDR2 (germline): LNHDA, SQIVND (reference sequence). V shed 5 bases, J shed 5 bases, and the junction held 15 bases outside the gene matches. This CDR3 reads CASSYTSPVTSGIDTQYF. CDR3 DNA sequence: TGTGCCAGTAGTTATACGTCTCCCGTGACTAGCGGGATAGATACGCAGTATTTT.

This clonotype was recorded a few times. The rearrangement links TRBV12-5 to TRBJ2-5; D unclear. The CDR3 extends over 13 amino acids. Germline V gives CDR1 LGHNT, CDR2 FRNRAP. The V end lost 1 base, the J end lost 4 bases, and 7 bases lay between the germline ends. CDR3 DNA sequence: TGTGCTAGTGGTTTGGGCAGACGAGAGACCCAGTACTTC. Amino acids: CASGLGRRETQYF.

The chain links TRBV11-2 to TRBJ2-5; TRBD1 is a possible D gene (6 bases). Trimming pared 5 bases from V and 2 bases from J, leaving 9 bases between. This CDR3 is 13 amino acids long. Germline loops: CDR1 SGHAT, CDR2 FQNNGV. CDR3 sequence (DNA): TGTGCCAGCAGCGACAGGAATCAAGAGACCCAGTACTTC. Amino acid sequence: CASSDRNQETQYF.

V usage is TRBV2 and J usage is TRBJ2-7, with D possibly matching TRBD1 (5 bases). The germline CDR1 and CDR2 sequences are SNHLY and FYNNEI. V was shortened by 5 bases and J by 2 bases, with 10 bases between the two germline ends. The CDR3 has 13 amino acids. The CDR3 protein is CASSRSRAYEQYV. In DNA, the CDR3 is TGTGCCAGCAGTCGTTCCAGGGCCTACGAGCAGTACGTC.

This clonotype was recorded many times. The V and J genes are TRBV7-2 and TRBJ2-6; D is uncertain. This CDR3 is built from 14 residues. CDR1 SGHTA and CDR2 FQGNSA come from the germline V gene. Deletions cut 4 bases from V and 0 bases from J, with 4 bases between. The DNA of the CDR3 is TGTGCCAGCAGCTCGACCTCTGGGGCCAACGTCCTGACTTTC. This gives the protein CASSSTSGANVLTF.

The CDR3 coding sequence is TGTGCCAGCAGTCCAGGACAGCCGTATGGCACAGATACGCAGTATTTT. Its translation: CASSPGQPYGTDTQYF. The J gene is TRBJ2-3, the V gene TRBV6-2 or TRBV6-3; TRBD1 is a possible D gene (6 bases). The CDR3 sequence is 16 residues long. CDR1 is MNHEY, CDR2 SVGEGT, per germline. V lost 5 bases and J 1 base, leaving 16 bases between the germline ends.

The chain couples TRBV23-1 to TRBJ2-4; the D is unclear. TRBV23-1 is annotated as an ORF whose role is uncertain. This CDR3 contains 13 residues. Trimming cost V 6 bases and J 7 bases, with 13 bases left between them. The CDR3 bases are TGCGCCAGCAGGCGCCAGGCGAGGAACATTCAGTACTTC. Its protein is CASRRQARNIQYF.

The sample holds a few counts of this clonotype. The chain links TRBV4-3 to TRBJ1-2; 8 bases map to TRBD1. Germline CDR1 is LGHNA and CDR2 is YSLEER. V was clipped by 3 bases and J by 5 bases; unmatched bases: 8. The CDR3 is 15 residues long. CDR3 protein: CASSHTRTGSYGYTF. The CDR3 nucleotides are TGCGCCAGCAGCCATACCCGGACAGGGAGTTATGGCTACACCTTC.

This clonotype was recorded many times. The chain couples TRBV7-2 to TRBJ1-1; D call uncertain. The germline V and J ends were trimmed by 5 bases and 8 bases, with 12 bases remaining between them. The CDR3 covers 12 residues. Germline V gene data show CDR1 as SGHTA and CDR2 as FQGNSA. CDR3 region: CASSPGRIEAFF. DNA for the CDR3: TGTGCCAGCAGCCCTGGACGGATCGAAGCTTTCTTT.

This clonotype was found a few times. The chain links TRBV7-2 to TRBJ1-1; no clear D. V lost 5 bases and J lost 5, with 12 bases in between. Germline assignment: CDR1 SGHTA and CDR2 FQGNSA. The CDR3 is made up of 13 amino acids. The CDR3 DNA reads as TGTGCCAGCAGCCCCTGGGGAGAGACTGAAGCTTTCTTT. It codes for CASSPWGETEAFF.

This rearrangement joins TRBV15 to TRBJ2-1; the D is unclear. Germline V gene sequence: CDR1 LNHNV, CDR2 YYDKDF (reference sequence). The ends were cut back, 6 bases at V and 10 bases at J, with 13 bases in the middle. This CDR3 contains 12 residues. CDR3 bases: TGTGCCACCAGTTTCCTTTTCAAAGAGCAGTTCTTC. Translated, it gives CATSFLFKEQFF.

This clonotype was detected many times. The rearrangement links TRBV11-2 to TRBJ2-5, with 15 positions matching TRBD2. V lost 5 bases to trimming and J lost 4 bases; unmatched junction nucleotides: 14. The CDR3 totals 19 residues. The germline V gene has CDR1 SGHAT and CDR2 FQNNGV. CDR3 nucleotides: TGTGCCAGCAGCCTTACTAGGACTAGCGGGAGGGCCATGCGAGAGACCCAGTACTTC. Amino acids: CASSLTRTSGRAMRETQYF.